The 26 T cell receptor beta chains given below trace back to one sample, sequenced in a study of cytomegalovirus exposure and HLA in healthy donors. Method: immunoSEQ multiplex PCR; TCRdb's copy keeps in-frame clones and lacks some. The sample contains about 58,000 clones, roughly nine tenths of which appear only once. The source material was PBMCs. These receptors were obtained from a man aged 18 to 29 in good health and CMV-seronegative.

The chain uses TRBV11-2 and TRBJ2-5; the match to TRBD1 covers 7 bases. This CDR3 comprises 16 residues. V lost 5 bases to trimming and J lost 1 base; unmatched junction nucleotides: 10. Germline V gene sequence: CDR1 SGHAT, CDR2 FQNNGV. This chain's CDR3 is CASSAEPDRTQETQYF. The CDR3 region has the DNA TGTGCCAGCAGCGCAGAGCCGGACAGGACCCAAGAGACCCAGTACTTC. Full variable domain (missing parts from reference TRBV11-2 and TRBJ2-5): EAGVAQSPRYKIIEKRQSVAFWCNPISGHATLYWYQQILGQGPKLLIQFQNNGVVDDSQLPKDRFSAERLKGVDSTLKIQPAKLEDSAVYLCASSAEPDRTQETQYFGPGTRLLVL.

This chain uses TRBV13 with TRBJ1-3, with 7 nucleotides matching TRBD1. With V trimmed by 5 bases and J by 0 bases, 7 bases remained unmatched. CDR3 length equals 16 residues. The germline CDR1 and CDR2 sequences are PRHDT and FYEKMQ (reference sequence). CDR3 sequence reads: CASSDLTGYSGNTIYF. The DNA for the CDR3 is TGTGCCAGCAGCGATTTGACAGGGTACTCTGGAAACACCATATATTTT.

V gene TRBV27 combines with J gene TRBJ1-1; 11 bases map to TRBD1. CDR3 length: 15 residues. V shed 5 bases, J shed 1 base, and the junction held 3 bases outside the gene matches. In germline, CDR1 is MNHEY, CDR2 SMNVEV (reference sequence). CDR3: CASSPGQGGNTEAFF. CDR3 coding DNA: TGTGCCAGCAGTCCGGGACAGGGGGGGAACACTGAAGCTTTCTTT.

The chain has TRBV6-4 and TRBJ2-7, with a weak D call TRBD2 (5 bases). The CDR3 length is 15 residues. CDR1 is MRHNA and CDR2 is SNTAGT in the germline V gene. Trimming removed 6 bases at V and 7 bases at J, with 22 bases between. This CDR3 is CASRRGRLPSGEQYF. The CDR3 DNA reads TGTGCCAGCAGGCGCGGGCGACTACCCTCGGGGGAGCAGTACTTC.

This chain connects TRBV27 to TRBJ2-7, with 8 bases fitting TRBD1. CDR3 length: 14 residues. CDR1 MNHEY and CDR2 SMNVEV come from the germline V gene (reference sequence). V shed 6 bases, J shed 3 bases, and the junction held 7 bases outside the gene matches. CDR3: CASSPDRGYYEQYF. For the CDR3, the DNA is TGTGCCAGCAGCCCTGACAGGGGATACTACGAGCAGTACTTC.

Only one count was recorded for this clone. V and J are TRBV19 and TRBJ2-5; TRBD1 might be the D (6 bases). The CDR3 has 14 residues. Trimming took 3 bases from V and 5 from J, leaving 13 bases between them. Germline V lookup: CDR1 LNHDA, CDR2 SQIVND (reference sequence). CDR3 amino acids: CASSISTGMETQYF. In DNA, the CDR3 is TGTGCCAGTAGTATCAGTACAGGGATGGAGACCCAGTACTTC.

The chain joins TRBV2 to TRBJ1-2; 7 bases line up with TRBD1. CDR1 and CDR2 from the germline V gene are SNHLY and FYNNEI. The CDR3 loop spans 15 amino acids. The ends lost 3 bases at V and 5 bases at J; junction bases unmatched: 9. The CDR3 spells CASSDVDREIYGYTF. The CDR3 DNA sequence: TGTGCCAGCAGTGATGTCGACAGGGAGATTTATGGCTACACCTTC.

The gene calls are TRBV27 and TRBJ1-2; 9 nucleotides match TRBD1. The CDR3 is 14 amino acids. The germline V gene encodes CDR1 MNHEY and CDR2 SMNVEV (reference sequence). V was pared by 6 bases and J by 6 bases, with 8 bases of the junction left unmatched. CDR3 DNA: TGTGCCAGCAGAGCAACCGGGACAGGGCATGGCTACACCTTC. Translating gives CASRATGTGHGYTF.

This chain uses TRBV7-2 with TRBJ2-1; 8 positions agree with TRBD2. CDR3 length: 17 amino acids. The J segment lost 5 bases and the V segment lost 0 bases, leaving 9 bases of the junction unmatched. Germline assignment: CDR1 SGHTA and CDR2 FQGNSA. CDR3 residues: CASSLASVSGKNNEQFF. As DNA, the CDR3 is TGTGCCAGCAGCTTAGCTTCAGTTAGCGGGAAAAACAATGAGCAGTTCTTC.

The CDR3 bases are TGTGCCAGCAGTGACGACAGGGAGGAGACCCAGTACTTC. This gives the protein CASSDDREETQYF. The chain uses TRBV2 and TRBJ2-5, with TRBD1 matching over 7 bases. CDR1 and CDR2 from the germline V gene are SNHLY and FYNNEI. J was trimmed by 5 bases and V by 3 bases; bases with no gene match: 3. This CDR3 region has 13 residues. Looking up the rest from reference TRBV2 and TRBJ2-5 gives the full variable domain: EPEVTQTPSHQVTQMGQEVILRCVPISNHLYFYWYRQILGQKVEFLVSFYNNEISEKSEIFDDQFSVERPDGSNFTLKIRSTKLEDSAMYFCASSDDREETQYFGPGTRLLVL.

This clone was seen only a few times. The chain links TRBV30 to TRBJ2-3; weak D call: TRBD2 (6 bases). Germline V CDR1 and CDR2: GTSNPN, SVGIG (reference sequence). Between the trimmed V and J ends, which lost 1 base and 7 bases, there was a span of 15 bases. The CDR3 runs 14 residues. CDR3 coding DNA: TGTGCCTGGAGTGGGCTTGGGACTCTATATACGCAGTATTTT. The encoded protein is CAWSGLGTLYTQYF.

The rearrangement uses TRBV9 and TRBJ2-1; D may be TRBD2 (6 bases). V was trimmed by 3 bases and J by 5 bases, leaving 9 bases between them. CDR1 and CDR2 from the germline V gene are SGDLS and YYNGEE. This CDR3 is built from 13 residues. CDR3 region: CASSGRADNEQFF. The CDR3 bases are TGTGCCAGCAGCGGGAGGGCCGACAATGAGCAGTTCTTC.

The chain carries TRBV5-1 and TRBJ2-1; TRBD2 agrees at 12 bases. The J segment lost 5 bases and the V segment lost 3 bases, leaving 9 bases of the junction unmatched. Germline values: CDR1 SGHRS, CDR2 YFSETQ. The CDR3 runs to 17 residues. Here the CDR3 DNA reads TGCGCCAGCAGCTCTGGTCTCTCTAGCGGGAGGGACAATGAGCAGTTCTTC. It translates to CASSSGLSSGRDNEQFF.

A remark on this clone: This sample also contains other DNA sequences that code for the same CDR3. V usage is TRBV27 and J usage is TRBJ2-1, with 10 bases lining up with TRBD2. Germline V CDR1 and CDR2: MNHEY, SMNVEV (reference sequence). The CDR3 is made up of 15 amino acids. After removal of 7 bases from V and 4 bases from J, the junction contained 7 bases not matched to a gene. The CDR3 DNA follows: TGTGCCAGCAAGGAGCGGGAGGGCCGTTACAATGAGCAGTTCTTC. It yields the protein CASKEREGRYNEQFF.

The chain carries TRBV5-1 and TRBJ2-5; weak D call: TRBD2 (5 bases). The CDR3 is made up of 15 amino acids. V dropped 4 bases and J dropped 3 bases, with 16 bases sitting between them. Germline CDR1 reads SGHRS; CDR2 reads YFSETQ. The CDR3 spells CASSRRPALEETQYF. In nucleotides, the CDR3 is TGCGCCAGCAGCCGGAGGCCAGCACTGGAAGAGACCCAGTACTTC.

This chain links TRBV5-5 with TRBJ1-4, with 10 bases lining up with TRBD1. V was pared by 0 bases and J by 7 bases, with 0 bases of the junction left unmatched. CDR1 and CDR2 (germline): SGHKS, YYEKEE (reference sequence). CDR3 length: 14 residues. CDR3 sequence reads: CASSLGTGGEKLFF. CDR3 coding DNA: TGTGCCAGCAGCTTGGGGACAGGGGGTGAAAAACTGTTTTTT.

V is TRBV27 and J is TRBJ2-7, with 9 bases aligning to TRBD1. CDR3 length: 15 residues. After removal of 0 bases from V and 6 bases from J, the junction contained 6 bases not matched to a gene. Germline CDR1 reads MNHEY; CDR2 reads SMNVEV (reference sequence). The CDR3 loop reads CASSLSGQGLFEQYF. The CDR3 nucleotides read TGTGCCAGCAGTTTATCGGGACAGGGACTCTTCGAGCAGTACTTC.

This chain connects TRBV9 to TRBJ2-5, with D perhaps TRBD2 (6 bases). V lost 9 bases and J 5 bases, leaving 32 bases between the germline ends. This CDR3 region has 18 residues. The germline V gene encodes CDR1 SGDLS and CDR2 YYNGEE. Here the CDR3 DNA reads TGTGCCACAAAACGGGGATTCGCGGGAAGGGAAAAGGGGGAGACCCAGTACTTC. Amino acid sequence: CATKRGFAGREKGETQYF.

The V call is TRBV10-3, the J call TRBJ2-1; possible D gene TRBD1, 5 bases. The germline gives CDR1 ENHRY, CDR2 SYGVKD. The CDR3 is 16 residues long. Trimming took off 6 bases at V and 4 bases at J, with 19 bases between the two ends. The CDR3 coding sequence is TGTGCCATCAGCGATCTAGGCGGAAGACAGTACAATGAGCAGTTCTTC. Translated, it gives CAISDLGGRQYNEQFF.

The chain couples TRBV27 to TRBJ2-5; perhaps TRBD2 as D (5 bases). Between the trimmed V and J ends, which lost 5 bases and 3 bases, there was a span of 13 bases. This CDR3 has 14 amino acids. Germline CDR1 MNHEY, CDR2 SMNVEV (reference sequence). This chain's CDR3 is CASSTISGKETQYF. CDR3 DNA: TGTGCCAGCAGTACTATCAGCGGTAAAGAGACCCAGTACTTC.

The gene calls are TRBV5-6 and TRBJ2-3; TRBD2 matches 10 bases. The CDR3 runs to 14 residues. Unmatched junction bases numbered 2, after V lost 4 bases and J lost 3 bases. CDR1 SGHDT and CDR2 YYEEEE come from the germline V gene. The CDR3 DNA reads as TGTGCCAGCAGCCTTAGCGGGAGGACAGATACGCAGTATTTT. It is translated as CASSLSGRTDTQYF. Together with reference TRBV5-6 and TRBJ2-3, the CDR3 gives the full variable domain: DAGVTQSPTHLIKTRGQQVTLRCSPKSGHDTVSWYQQALGQGPQFIFQYYEEEERQRGNFPDRFSGHQFPNYSSELNVNALLLGDSALYLCASSLSGRTDTQYFGPGTRLTVL.

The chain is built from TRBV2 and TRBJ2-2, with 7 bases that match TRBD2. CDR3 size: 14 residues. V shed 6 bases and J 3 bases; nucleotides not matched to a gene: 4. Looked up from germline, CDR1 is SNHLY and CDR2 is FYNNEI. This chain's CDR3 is CASSGAGDTGELFF. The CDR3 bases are TGTGCCAGCAGCGGGGCGGGGGACACCGGGGAGCTGTTTTTT.

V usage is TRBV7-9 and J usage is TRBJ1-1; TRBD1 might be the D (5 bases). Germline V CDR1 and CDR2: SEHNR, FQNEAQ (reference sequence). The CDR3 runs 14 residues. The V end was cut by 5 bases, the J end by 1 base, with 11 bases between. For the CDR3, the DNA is TGTGCCAGCAGCCTTAATACAGGGAACACTGAAGCTTTCTTT. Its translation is CASSLNTGNTEAFF.

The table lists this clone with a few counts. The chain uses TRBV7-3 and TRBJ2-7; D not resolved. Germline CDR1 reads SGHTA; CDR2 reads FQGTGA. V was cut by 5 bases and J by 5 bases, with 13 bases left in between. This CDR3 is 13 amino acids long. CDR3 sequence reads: CASSTLYGHEQYF. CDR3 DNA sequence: TGTGCCAGCAGCACATTATATGGCCACGAGCAGTACTTC. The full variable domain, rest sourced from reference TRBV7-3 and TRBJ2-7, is GAGVSQTPSNKVTEKGKYVELRCDPISGHTALYWYRQSLGQGPEFLIYFQGTGAADDSGLPNDRFFAVRPEGSVSTLKIQRTERGDSAVYLCASSTLYGHEQYFGPGTRLTVT.

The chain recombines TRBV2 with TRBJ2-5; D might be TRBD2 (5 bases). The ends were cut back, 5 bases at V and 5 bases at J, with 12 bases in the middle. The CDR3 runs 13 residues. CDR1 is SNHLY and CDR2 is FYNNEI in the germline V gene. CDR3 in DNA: TGTGCCAGCAGTAGGGAGCGTGGGGAGACCCAGTACTTC. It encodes CASSRERGETQYF. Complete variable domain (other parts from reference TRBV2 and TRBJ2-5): EPEVTQTPSHQVTQMGQEVILRCVPISNHLYFYWYRQILGQKVEFLVSFYNNEISEKSEIFDDQFSVERPDGSNFTLKIRSTKLEDSAMYFCASSRERGETQYFGPGTRLLVL.

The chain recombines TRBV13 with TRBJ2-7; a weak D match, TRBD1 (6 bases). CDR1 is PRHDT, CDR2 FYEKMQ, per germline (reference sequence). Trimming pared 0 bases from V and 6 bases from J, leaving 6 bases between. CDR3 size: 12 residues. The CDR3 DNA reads TGTGCCAGCAGCTTAGGGGGGGCCGAGCAGTACTTC. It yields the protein CASSLGGAEQYF.